This is a list of T cell receptor beta chains from one sample in a study of blood T cells in healthy people across ages. TCRdb re-called the 5' RACE reads with MiXCR, one entry per CDR3 protein. The sample carries 1,300,000 or so distinct CDR3 sequences, around 55% recorded once. The specimen was blood. Every receptor here comes from a man aged 18 to 29 in good health. Each CDR3 is given with its conserved first and last residue. The order of the fields is D gene, J gene, clone size, V gene, CDR3 DNA, CDR3 protein. A D gene is named only where the DNA matches it firmly. Some rows mark clone size as missing; the rest say once, few, many or name a class of expanded clone.

d_gene: .; j_gene: TRBJ1-5; abundance: .; v_gene: TRBV25-1; CDR3nt: TGTGCCAGCAGTGACTTAGGGATTCAGCCCCAGCATTTT; CDR3aa: CASSDLGIQPQHF
d_gene: .; j_gene: TRBJ1-5; abundance: .; v_gene: TRBV10-3; CDR3nt: TGTGCCATCAGTGAGCCGGGGCAGCCCCAGCATTTT; CDR3aa: CAISEPGQPQHF
d_gene: .; j_gene: TRBJ2-7; abundance: once; v_gene: TRBV11-2; CDR3nt: TGTGCCAGCAGCTTATTCAAGGGAAGGACCTACGAGCAGTACTTC; CDR3aa: CASSLFKGRTYEQYF
d_gene: TRBD1; j_gene: TRBJ1-5; abundance: .; v_gene: TRBV15; CDR3nt: TGTGCCACCAGGACAGGGTTCAATCAGCCCCAGCATTTT; CDR3aa: CATRTGFNQPQHF
d_gene: TRBD1; j_gene: TRBJ1-6; abundance: .; v_gene: TRBV25-1; CDR3nt: TGTGCCAGCAGTGATTGGGAAGCGACAGGGGTCTCACCCCTCCACTTT; CDR3aa: CASSDWEATGVSPLHF
d_gene: .; j_gene: TRBJ2-3; abundance: once; v_gene: TRBV28; CDR3nt: TGTGTCAGCAGGCCCGGGGACACCCTTAGCACAGATACGCAGTATTTT; CDR3aa: CVSRPGDTLSTDTQYF
d_gene: .; j_gene: TRBJ2-7; abundance: .; v_gene: TRBV10-2; CDR3nt: TGCGCCAGCAGTGAAAGAACTCTCTCCTACGAGCAGTACTTC; CDR3aa: CASSERTLSYEQYF
d_gene: .; j_gene: TRBJ2-7; abundance: .; v_gene: TRBV10-3; CDR3nt: TGTGCCATCAGTGAGTCTCTGGAAAGCTACGAGCAGTACTTC; CDR3aa: CAISESLESYEQYF
d_gene: TRBD1; j_gene: TRBJ2-1; abundance: .; v_gene: TRBV11-1; CDR3nt: TGTGCCAGCAGCCAGACCCCCGGGACAGGGGCTCTAGCGGGCACCTACAATGAGCAGTTCTTC; CDR3aa: CASSQTPGTGALAGTYNEQFF
d_gene: .; j_gene: TRBJ2-7; abundance: once; v_gene: TRBV4-2; CDR3nt: TGTGCCAGCAGCCAAGTCCCCCACTACGAGCAGTACTTC; CDR3aa: CASSQVPHYEQYF
d_gene: .; j_gene: TRBJ2-1; abundance: .; v_gene: TRBV7-9; CDR3nt: TGTGCCGACGAAGGGGAGAACAATGAGCAGTTCTTC; CDR3aa: CADEGENNEQFF
d_gene: TRBD2; j_gene: TRBJ2-3; abundance: .; v_gene: TRBV11-3; CDR3nt: TGTGCCAGCAGCTTCTCAGCGGGAGCCAACACAGATACGCAGTATTTT; CDR3aa: CASSFSAGANTDTQYF
d_gene: .; j_gene: TRBJ1-5; abundance: .; v_gene: TRBV5-5; CDR3nt: TGTGCCAGCAGCTCCGGGGGGGGGCAGCAGAGCAATCAGCCCCAGCATTTT; CDR3aa: CASSSGGGQQSNQPQHF
d_gene: .; j_gene: TRBJ2-7; abundance: few; v_gene: TRBV4-1; CDR3nt: TGCGCCAGCAGAACCCAGACGGGGAGCGAGCAGTACTTC; CDR3aa: CASRTQTGSEQYF
d_gene: TRBD1; j_gene: TRBJ1-4; abundance: .; v_gene: TRBV20-1; CDR3nt: TGCAGTGCCAGAATAACAGGGGCTAATGAAAAACTGTTTTTT; CDR3aa: CSARITGANEKLFF
d_gene: TRBD2; j_gene: TRBJ2-5; abundance: .; v_gene: TRBV18; CDR3nt: TGTGCCAGCTCACCACTGACTAGCGGGGTCGAAGAGACCCAGTACTTC; CDR3aa: CASSPLTSGVEETQYF
d_gene: TRBD1; j_gene: TRBJ1-6; abundance: .; v_gene: TRBV9; CDR3nt: TGTGCCAGCAGCTTCGGACAGGGGAGTCCCCTCCACTTT; CDR3aa: CASSFGQGSPLHF
d_gene: .; j_gene: TRBJ1-2; abundance: .; v_gene: TRBV5-5; CDR3nt: TGTGCCAGCAGCTTGGCCCCCCTGGGGGACTATGGCTACACCTTC; CDR3aa: CASSLAPLGDYGYTF
d_gene: .; j_gene: TRBJ1-2; abundance: few; v_gene: TRBV7-9; CDR3nt: TGTGCCAGCAGCTCTACGAATTGGGGCAGCCACTATGGCTACACCTTC; CDR3aa: CASSSTNWGSHYGYTF
d_gene: .; j_gene: TRBJ2-3; abundance: .; v_gene: TRBV28; CDR3nt: TGTGCCAGCAGTGTGGGCAGGCGGACAGATACGCAGTATTTT; CDR3aa: CASSVGRRTDTQYF